A single sample gave rise to the 22 T cell receptor beta chains below, sequenced in a study of blood T cell repertoires in COVID-19. Clones were read by immunoSEQ multiplex PCR, and TCRdb kept only the in-frame ones, dropping some. The table records 250,000 or so clones, about 70% of them present only once. The sequencing sample was made of peripheral blood. The receptors shown here come from an elderly woman with acute or convalescent COVID-19.

This clone showed up many times. The chain has TRBV7-8 and TRBJ1-5; TRBD1 might be the D (6 bases). V was shortened by 7 bases and J by 7 bases, with 14 bases between the two germline ends. Per the germline V gene, CDR1 is SGHVS and CDR2 is FQNEAQ. This CDR3 has 13 amino acids. The DNA for the CDR3 is TGTGCCAGCACCCGGGACACACAACAGCCCCAGCATTTT. This encodes CASTRDTQQPQHF.

The chain uses TRBV7-9 and TRBJ1-1; 8 bases agree with TRBD1. With 4 bases clipped from V and 5 bases from J, the junction kept 6 bases outside the gene matches. The germline V gene has CDR1 SEHNR and CDR2 FQNEAQ (reference sequence). This CDR3 spans 14 amino acids. CDR3 in DNA: TGTGCCAGCAGCTCTTGGACAGGGCGGACTGAAGCTTTCTTT. This encodes CASSSWTGRTEAFF.

This chain connects TRBV18 to TRBJ1-1; no clear D gene. Looked up from germline, CDR1 is KGHSH and CDR2 is LQKENI. The CDR3 runs to 13 residues. V was clipped by 1 base and J by 10 bases, with 13 bases between them. The CDR3 is CASSPQQDIGAFF. For the CDR3, the DNA is TGTGCCAGCTCACCACAGCAGGATATCGGAGCTTTCTTT.

This clone was seen only a few times. The J gene is TRBJ1-1, the V gene TRBV9; a possible D gene is TRBD1 (5 bases). Germline assignment: CDR1 SGDLS and CDR2 YYNGEE. The CDR3 runs 15 residues. V was clipped by 4 bases and J by 8 bases, with 21 bases between them. The CDR3 DNA sequence: TGTGCCAGCAGCACAACCGGGACTCCCACGGAGGAAGCTTTCTTT. It specifies CASSTTGTPTEEAFF.

This clone has just a few counts. V usage is TRBV7-3 and J usage is TRBJ1-2, with D possibly matching TRBD1 (5 bases). Per the germline V gene, CDR1 is SGHTA and CDR2 is FQGTGA. V was trimmed by 3 bases and J by 8 bases, leaving 22 bases between them. CDR3 length: 16 residues. The CDR3 nucleotides read TGTGCCAGCAGCTTCCTCGCTGGCACGGGGGTCTCGGGCTACACCTTC. This translates into CASSFLAGTGVSGYTF.

The chain has TRBV6-5 and TRBJ1-1; D ambiguous. Trimming removed 6 bases at V and 3 bases at J, with 17 bases between. The CDR3 totals 15 residues. The V gene's germline CDR1 is MNHEY and CDR2 SVGAGI. The CDR3 spells CASSRGIWVDTEAFF. The CDR3 DNA follows: TGTGCCAGCAGCCGGGGTATTTGGGTGGACACTGAAGCTTTCTTT.

The chain combines TRBV2 with TRBJ1-6, with D possibly being TRBD1 (6 bases). The ends were cut back, 7 bases at V and 10 bases at J, with 20 bases in the middle. In germline, CDR1 is SNHLY, CDR2 FYNNEI. The CDR3 length is 15 residues. The CDR3: CASTSGQKELSPLHF. The CDR3 DNA is TGTGCCAGCACCTCCGGACAGAAGGAGCTCTCACCCCTCCACTTT.

This sequence joins TRBV11-3 and TRBJ2-5, with TRBD2 as a possible D gene (5 bases). Germline V gene lookup returns CDR1 SGHNT and CDR2 YENEEA. V lost 5 bases and J lost 14, with 15 bases in between. The CDR3 is 11 residues long. The CDR3 protein is CASSAGRELYF. The CDR3 bases are TGTGCCAGCAGCGCGGGCCGTGAGTTATACTTC. The whole variable domain, filled in from reference TRBV11-3 and TRBJ2-5, reads EAGVVQSPRYKIIEKKQPVAFWCNPISGHNTLYWYLQNLGQGPELLIRYENEEAVDDSQLPKDRFSAERLKGVDSTLKIQPAELGDSAVYLCASSAGRELYFGPGTRLLVL.

This clone was counted a single time. The chain joins TRBV5-8 to TRBJ2-2, with 7 bases fitting TRBD1. Germline loops: CDR1 SGHTS, CDR2 YDEGEE. The CDR3 length is 15 residues. J was trimmed by 0 bases and V by 4 bases; bases with no gene match: 3. This CDR3 is CASSTGVANTGELFF. CDR3 coding DNA: TGTGCCAGCAGCACAGGGGTCGCGAACACCGGGGAGCTGTTTTTT.

V and J are TRBV7-2 and TRBJ2-7, with 7 nucleotides matching TRBD1. The CDR3 loop spans 15 amino acids. The V gene end was trimmed by 5 bases and the J gene end by 3 bases; junction bases not matched to a gene: 10. The germline gives CDR1 SGHTA, CDR2 FQGNSA. CDR3 protein: CASSLIGQANYEQYF. The CDR3 DNA reads as TGTGCCAGCAGCCTGATAGGACAGGCGAACTACGAGCAGTACTTC.

The rearrangement joins TRBV7-8 to TRBJ1-4, with 7 bases identical to TRBD1. CDR3 length: 16 amino acids. Germline V gene data show CDR1 as SGHVS and CDR2 as FQNEAQ. The V gene end was trimmed by 5 bases and the J gene end by 3 bases; junction bases not matched to a gene: 9. The CDR3 nucleotides are TGTGCCAGCAGCCAACTACGGACAGGACCTAATGAAAAACTGTTTTTT. Its translation: CASSQLRTGPNEKLFF.

The chain uses TRBV6-5 and TRBJ1-4; D perhaps matches TRBD1 (6 bases). Per germline, CDR1 MNHEY and CDR2 SVGAGI. The CDR3 spans 14 residues. V lost 6 bases, J lost 3 bases, and 11 bases lay in between. The CDR3, as DNA: TGTGCCAGCAGAGAGACAGGATCTAATGAAAAACTGTTTTTT. This codes for CASRETGSNEKLFF.

V and J are TRBV6-5 and TRBJ1-1, with a tentative D call TRBD1 (5 bases). The germline gives CDR1 MNHEY, CDR2 SVGAGI. V was trimmed by 8 bases and J by 1 base, leaving 14 bases between them. The CDR3 has 14 amino acids. CDR3 residues: CASRSDTPNTEAFF. The CDR3, as DNA: TGTGCCAGCCGTTCGGACACACCGAACACTGAAGCTTTCTTT.

The rearrangement links TRBV19 to TRBJ1-5, with no clear D. Per germline, CDR1 LNHDA and CDR2 SQIVND (reference sequence). V was trimmed by 2 bases and J by 0 bases, leaving 8 bases between them. There are 15 residues in the CDR3. CDR3 residues: CASSIRELSNQPQHF. CDR3 nucleotide sequence: TGTGCCAGTAGTATACGAGAGCTTAGCAATCAGCCCCAGCATTTT.

This chain links TRBV6-5 with TRBJ1-6; D unresolved. In germline, CDR1 is MNHEY, CDR2 SVGAGI. The CDR3 is made up of 14 amino acids. With 10 bases removed from V and 4 bases from J, the gap between germline ends came to 14 bases. The CDR3 loop is CATGRTGYNSPLHF. CDR3 nucleotides: TGTGCCACGGGGAGGACGGGTTATAATTCACCCCTCCACTTT.

The chain employs TRBV12-3 or TRBV12-4 and TRBJ2-4, with D uncertain. The V and J ends lost 3 bases and 3 bases respectively, with 6 bases between them. This CDR3 is built from 13 residues. CDR3 DNA sequence: TGTGCCAGCAGTTTCGGGTACAAAAACATTCAGTACTTC. It yields the protein CASSFGYKNIQYF.

Remarks on this clone: The same CDR3 is also encoded by other DNA sequences in this sample. The V gene is TRBV6-5, the J gene TRBJ1-5, with TRBD1 matching 8 bases. Germline V gene lookup returns CDR1 MNHEY and CDR2 SVGAGI. V shed 8 bases, J shed 2 bases, and the junction held 2 bases outside the gene matches. The CDR3 has 13 residues. CDR3 nucleotide sequence: TGTGCCAGCCAGGGGGCAGGCAATCAGCCCCAGCATTTT. Its translation is CASQGAGNQPQHF.

The chain joins TRBV7-2 to TRBJ2-1; D not resolved. The germline V gene has CDR1 SGHTA and CDR2 FQGNSA. V shed 5 bases and J shed 10 bases, with 12 bases lying between them. There are 12 residues in the CDR3. Here the CDR3 reads CASSLEIGEQFF. In DNA form, the CDR3 reads TGTGCCAGCAGCCTGGAGATCGGAGAGCAGTTCTTC.

This clone was counted a few times. This chain connects TRBV6-2 or TRBV6-3 to TRBJ2-7, with D possibly TRBD2 on 5 matching bases. Trimming took off 5 bases at V and 3 bases at J, with 8 bases between the two ends. This CDR3 is 12 amino acids long. Per the germline V gene, CDR1 is MNHEY and CDR2 is SVGEGT. The CDR3 here is CASSRGYYEQYF. The CDR3 region has the DNA TGTGCCAGCAGTCGGGGTTACTACGAGCAGTACTTC.

The chain carries TRBV7-9 and TRBJ2-1; D possibly corresponds to TRBD1 (5 bases). CDR1 SEHNR and CDR2 FQNEAQ come from the germline V gene (reference sequence). The CDR3 has 15 residues. V shed 1 base and J shed 10 bases, with 17 bases lying between them. The CDR3 sequence: CASSLDRQFGWEQFF. The CDR3 DNA reads TGTGCCAGCAGCTTAGATAGACAGTTTGGGTGGGAGCAGTTCTTC. The variable domain in full, with the rest retrieved from reference TRBV7-9 and TRBJ2-1, is DTGVSQNPRHKITKRGQNVTFRCDPISEHNRLYWYRQTLGQGPEFLTYFQNEAQLEKSRLLSDRFSAERPKGSFSTLEIQRTEQGDSAMYLCASSLDRQFGWEQFFGPGTRLTVL.

This chain links TRBV11-2 with TRBJ2-7; TRBD1 agrees at 9 bases. The CDR3 covers 17 residues. The germline V gene has CDR1 SGHAT and CDR2 FQNNGV. The V segment lost 5 bases and the J segment 5 bases; nucleotides outside the gene matches: 16. CDR3 sequence (DNA): TGTGCCAGCAGCCCTATACTCTCCGGGACAGGGTCCCACGAGCAGTACTTC. Translation: CASSPILSGTGSHEQYF.

The J gene is TRBJ2-5, the V gene TRBV18; perhaps TRBD2 as D (6 bases). V was clipped by 1 base and J by 3 bases, with 15 bases between them. This CDR3 contains 16 residues. Germline-derived CDR1 and CDR2 are KGHSH and LQKENI. The CDR3 region has the DNA TGTGCCAGCTCACCACGCACGGGAGAAGTGGAAGAGACCCAGTACTTC. This encodes CASSPRTGEVEETQYF.